This T cell receptor (beta chain) came from a study of T cell changes during pregnancy in multiple sclerosis. Sequencing used immunoSEQ multiplex PCR; TCRdb keeps in-frame clones, though not all of them. This table holds fewer than 90,000 clones, nearly 95% found once. V shed 2 bases and J 2 bases; nucleotides not matched to a gene: 2. The CDR3 loop spans 16 amino acids. Looked up from germline, CDR1 is SGHRS and CDR2 is YFSETQ. The receptor was derived from a female donor in good health, enrolled as a control in a pregnancy study. The sequencing here drew on peripheral blood, taken after pregnancy. This chain joins TRBV5-1 and TRBJ2-3; TRBD2 matches 13 bases. As DNA, the CDR3 is TGCGCCAGCAGCTTTACTAGCGGGAGGGTCACAGATACGCAGTATTTT. It yields the protein CASSFTSGRVTDTQYF.